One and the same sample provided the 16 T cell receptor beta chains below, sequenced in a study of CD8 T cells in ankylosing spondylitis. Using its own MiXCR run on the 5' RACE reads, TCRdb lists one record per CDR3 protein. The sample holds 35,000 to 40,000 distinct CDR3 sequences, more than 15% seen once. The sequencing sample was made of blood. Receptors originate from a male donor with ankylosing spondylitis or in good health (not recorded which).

The CDR3 sequence is CSAQGADTQYF. CDR3 coding DNA: TGCAGTGCTCAGGGTGCAGATACGCAGTATTTT. The V gene is TRBV20-1, the J gene TRBJ2-3, with TRBD1 as a possible D gene (5 bases). CDR3 length equals 11 residues. CDR1 DFQATT and CDR2 SNEGSKA come from the germline V gene (reference sequence). V lost 5 bases and J 4 bases, leaving 7 bases between the germline ends.

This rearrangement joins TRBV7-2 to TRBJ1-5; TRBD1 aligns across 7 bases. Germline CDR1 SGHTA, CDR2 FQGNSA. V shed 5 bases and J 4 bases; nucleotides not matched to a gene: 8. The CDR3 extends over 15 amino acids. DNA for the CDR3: TGTGCCAGCAGCCCTGACAGGGTAGGAAATCAGCCCCAGCATTTT. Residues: CASSPDRVGNQPQHF.

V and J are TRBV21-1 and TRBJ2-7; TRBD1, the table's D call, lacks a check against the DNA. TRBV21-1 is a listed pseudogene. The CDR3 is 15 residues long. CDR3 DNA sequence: TGTGCCAGCAGCTTCAGGGACAGGGGTGAGGGTGAGCAGTACGTC. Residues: CASSFRDRGEGEQYV.

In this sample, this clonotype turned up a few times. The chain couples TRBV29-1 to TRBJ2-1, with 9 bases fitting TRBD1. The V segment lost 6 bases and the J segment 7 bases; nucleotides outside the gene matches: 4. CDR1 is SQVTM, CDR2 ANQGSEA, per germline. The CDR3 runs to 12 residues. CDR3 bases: TGCAGCGTCGGACAGGGGCAGAATGAGCAGTTCTTC. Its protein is CSVGQGQNEQFF.

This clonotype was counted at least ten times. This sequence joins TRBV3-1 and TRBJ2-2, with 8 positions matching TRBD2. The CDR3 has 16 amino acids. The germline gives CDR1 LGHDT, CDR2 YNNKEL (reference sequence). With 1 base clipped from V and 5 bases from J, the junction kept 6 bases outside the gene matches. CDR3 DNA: TGTGCCAGCAGCCAAGCATCAGCGGGGGTTACCGGGGAGCTGTTTTTT. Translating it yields CASSQASAGVTGELFF.

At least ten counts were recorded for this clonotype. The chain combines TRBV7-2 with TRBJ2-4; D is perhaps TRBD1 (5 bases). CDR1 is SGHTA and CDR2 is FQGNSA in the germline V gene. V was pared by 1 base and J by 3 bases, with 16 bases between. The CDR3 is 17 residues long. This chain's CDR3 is CASSLVRRDMGKNIQYF. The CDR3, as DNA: TGTGCCAGCAGCTTAGTCCGCAGGGATATGGGCAAAAACATTCAGTACTTC.

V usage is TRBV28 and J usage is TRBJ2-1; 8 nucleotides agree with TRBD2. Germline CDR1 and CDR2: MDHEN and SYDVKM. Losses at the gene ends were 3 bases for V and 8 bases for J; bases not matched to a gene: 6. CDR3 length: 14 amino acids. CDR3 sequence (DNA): TGTGCCAGCAGTTTCCCCGGGAGGGGCGATGAGCAGTTCTTC. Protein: CASSFPGRGDEQFF.

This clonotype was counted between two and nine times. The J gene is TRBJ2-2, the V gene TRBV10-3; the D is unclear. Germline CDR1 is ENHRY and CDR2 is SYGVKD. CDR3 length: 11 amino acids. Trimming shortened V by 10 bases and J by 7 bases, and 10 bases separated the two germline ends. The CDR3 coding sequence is TGTGCCACCTTCGATAGCGGGGAGCTGTTTTTT. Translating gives CATFDSGELFF.

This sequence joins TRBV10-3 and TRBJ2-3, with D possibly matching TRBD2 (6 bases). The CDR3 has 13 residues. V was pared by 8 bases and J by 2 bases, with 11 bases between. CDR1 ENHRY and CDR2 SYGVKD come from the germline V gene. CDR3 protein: CAILGGTTDTQYF. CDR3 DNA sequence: TGTGCCATCTTGGGGGGTACCACAGATACGCAGTATTTT.

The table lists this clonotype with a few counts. In DNA, the CDR3 is TGCGCCAGCAGCCAAGCCGTCGGGGATAACACCGGGGAGCTGTTTTTT. Protein: CASSQAVGDNTGELFF. The chain is built from TRBV4-1 and TRBJ2-2, with D possibly being TRBD2 (5 bases). There are 16 residues in the CDR3. V was clipped by 1 base and J by 2 bases, with 11 bases between them. Germline values: CDR1 MGHRA, CDR2 YSYEKL.

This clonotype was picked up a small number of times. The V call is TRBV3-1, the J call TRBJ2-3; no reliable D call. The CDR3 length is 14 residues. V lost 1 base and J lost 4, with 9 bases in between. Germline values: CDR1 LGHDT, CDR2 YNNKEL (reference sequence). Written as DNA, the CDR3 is TGTGCCAGCAGCCAAGGGCCCCTCTCAGATACGCAGTATTTT. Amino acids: CASSQGPLSDTQYF.

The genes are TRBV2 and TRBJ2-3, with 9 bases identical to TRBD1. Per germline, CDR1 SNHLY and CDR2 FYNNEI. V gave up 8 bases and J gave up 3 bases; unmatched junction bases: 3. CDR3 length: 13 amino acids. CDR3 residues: CASRGTGTDTQYF. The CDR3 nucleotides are TGTGCCAGCCGGGGGACAGGGACAGATACGCAGTATTTT.

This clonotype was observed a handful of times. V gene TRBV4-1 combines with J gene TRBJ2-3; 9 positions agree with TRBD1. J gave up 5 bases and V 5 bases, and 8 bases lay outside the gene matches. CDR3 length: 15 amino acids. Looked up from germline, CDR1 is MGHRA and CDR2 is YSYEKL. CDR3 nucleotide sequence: TGCGCCAGCAGCACCCGGGACAGGGCGCAAGATACGCAGTATTTT. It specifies CASSTRDRAQDTQYF.

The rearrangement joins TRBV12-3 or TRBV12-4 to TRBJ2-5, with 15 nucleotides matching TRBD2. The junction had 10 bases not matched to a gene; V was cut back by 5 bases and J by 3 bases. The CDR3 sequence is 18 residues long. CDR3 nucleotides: TGTGCCAGCAGTCCGGGACTAGCGGGGGGATGGTCTGAAGAGACCCAGTACTTC. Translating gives CASSPGLAGGWSEETQYF.

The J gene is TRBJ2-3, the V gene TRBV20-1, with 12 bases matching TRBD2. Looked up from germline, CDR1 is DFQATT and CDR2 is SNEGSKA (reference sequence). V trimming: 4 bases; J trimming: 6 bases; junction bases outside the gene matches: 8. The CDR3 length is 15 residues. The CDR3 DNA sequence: TGCAGTGCTACCCTAGCGGGGGGGCCTGCTGATACGCAGTATTTT. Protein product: CSATLAGGPADTQYF.

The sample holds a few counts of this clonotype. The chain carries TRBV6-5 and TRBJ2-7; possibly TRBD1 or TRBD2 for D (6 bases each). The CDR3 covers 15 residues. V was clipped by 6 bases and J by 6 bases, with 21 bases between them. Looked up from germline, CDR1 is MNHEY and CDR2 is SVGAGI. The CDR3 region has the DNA TGTGCCAGCAGGCCCGTAGGGGGGCGCAACGGCGAGCAGTACTTC. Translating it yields CASRPVGGRNGEQYF.